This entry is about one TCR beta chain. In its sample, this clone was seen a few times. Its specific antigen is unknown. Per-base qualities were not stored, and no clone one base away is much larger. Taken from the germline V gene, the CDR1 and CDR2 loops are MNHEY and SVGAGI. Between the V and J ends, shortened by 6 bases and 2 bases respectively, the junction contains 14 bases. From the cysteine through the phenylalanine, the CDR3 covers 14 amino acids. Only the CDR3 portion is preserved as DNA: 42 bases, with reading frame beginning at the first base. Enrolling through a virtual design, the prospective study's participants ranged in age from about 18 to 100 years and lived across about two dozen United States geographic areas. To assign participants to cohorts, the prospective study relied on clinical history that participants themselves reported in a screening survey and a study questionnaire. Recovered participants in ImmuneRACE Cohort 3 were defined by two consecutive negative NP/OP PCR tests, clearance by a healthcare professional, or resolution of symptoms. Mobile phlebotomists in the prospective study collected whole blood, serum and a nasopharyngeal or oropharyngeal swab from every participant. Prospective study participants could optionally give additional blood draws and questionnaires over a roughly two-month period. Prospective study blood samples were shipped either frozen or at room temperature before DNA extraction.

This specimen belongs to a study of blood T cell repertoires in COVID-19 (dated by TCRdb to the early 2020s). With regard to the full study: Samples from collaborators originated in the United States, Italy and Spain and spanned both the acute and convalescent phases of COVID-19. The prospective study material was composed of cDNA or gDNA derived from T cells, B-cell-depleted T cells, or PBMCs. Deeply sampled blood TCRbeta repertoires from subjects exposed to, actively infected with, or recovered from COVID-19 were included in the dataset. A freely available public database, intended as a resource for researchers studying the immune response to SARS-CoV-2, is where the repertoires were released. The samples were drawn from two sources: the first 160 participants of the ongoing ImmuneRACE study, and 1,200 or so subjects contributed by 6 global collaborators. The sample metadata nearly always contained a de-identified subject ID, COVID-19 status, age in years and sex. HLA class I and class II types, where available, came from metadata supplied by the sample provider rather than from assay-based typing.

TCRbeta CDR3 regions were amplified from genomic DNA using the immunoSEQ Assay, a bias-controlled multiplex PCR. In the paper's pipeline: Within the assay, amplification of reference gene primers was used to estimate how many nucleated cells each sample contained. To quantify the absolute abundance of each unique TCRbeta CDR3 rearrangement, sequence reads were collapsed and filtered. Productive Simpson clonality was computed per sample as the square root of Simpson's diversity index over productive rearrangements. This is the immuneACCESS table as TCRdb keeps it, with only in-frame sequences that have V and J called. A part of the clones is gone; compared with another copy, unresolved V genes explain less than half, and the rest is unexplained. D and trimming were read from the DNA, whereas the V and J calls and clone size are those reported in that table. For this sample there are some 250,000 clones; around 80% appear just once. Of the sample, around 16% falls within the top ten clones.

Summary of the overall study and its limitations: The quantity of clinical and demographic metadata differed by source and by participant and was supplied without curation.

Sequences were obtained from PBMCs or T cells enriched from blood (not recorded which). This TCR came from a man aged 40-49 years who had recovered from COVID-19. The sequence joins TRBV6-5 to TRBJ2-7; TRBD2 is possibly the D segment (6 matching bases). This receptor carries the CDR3 CASSIAASTYEQYF. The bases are TGTGCCAGCAGCATAGCGGCTTCTACCTACGAGCAGTACTTC.